This T cell receptor beta chain originates from a study of shared T cell receptors in the human thymus. Assay used: immunoSEQ multiplex PCR; TCRdb lists only in-frame clones, some missing. Found here are about 500,000 clones, about 84% of them singletons; the top ten hold less than 0.015%. Germline V gives CDR1 SGHNT, CDR2 YENEEA. The V end was cut by 3 bases, the J end by 4 bases, with 7 bases between. The CDR3 contains 13 residues. These sequences were also reported in another study, on human thymus T cells. That source reports: Thymus specimens were resections from corrective heart surgery.

This chain joins TRBV11-3 and TRBJ2-1; D unresolved. The clonotype was recovered from a boy younger than two with a congenital heart defect. Sequenced material: thymocytes. The CDR3 region is CASSFSDYNEQFF. CDR3 DNA: TGTGCCAGCAGCTTTTCAGATTACAATGAGCAGTTCTTC. The variable domain in full, with the rest retrieved from reference TRBV11-3 and TRBJ2-1, is EAGVVQSPRYKIIEKKQPVAFWCNPISGHNTLYWYLQNLGQGPELLIRYENEEAVDDSQLPKDRFSAERLKGVDSTLKIQPAELGDSAVYLCASSFSDYNEQFFGPGTRLTVL.